The 17 T cell receptor beta chains given below trace back to one sample, sequenced in a study of T cells in women clearing cervical HPV infection. Measured with immunoSEQ multiplex PCR; TCRdb has only the in-frame clones, and not every one. The sample table sets out about 35,000 clones. The sequencing input was blood buffy coat. The source of these receptors is a woman aged 18-70 years with a cervical HPV16 infection that either progressed to CIN3+ or cleared (not recorded which).

A word on this clone: The sequenced fragment ends 3 residues before the CDR3 boundary, so the rest is inferred from the germline J gene. This chain connects TRBV6-1 to TRBJ2-3; 9 nucleotides align to TRBD1. From germline, CDR1 is MNHNS and CDR2 SASEGT. With 0 bases clipped from V and 3 bases from J, the junction kept 10 bases outside the gene matches. The CDR3 spans 18 residues. CDR3 DNA (partial): TGTGCCAGCAGTGAAGCATACCGGACAGGGGTTGAGACAGATACG. It translates to CASSEAYRTGVETDT. The full CDR3 is CASSEAYRTGVETDTQYF.

Points on this clone: The read halts 3 residues ahead of the CDR3 end, with the missing end drawn from the germline J gene. This chain links TRBV20-1 with TRBJ1-2, with 7 nucleotides matching TRBD1. The CDR3 contains 14 residues. CDR1 and CDR2 from the germline V gene are DFQATT and SNEGSKA (reference sequence). The trim removed 6 bases at V and 4 bases at J, leaving 11 bases unmatched. CDR3 sequence: CSASGGDSSYGYTF. The sequenced CDR3 bases are TGCAGTGCCTCCGGGGGGGACAGTTCCTATGGC.

Points on this clone: The CDR3 extends 3 residues past the end of the read, so its final part is completed from the germline J gene. The chain joins TRBV20-1 to TRBJ2-1; 16 bases match TRBD2. V lost 6 bases to trimming and J lost 3 bases; unmatched junction nucleotides: 17. CDR1 is DFQATT, CDR2 SNEGSKA, per germline (reference sequence). There are 20 residues in the CDR3. The sequenced CDR3 bases are TGCAGTGCCCCGGCAAGATTCGGGACTAGCGGGAGGGCCATCTACAATGAG. Its protein is CSAPARFGTSGRAIYNE. The CDR3 as a whole reads CSAPARFGTSGRAIYNEQFF.

A note on this clone: The CDR3 extends 3 residues past the end of the read, so its final part is completed from the germline J gene. The V call is TRBV18, the J call TRBJ1-2; 8 bases match TRBD1. Germline lookup yields CDR1 KGHSH and CDR2 LQKENI. V gave up 2 bases and J gave up 4 bases; unmatched junction bases: 9. This CDR3 has 16 residues. The CDR3: CASSPETGAQIYGYTF. The sequenced CDR3 bases are TGTGCCAGCTCACCAGAGACAGGGGCGCAGATCTATGGC. The full variable domain, with the rest looked up from reference TRBV18 and TRBJ1-2, is NAGVMQNPRHLVRRRGQEARLRCSPMKGHSHVYWYRQLPEEGLKFMVYLQKENIIDESGMPKERFSAEFPKEGPSILRIQQVVRGDSAAYFCASSPETGAQIYGYTFGSGTRLTVV.

Remarks on this clone: With the read ending 3 residues before the CDR3 end, the germline J gene is used to fill in that end. The rearrangement uses TRBV4-1 and TRBJ2-7; possible D gene TRBD2, 6 bases. The CDR3 has 14 residues. The germline V gene has CDR1 MGHRA and CDR2 YSYEKL. V shed 1 base and J shed 6 bases, with 13 bases lying between them. The CDR3 DNA, read in part, is TGCGCCAGCAGCCAAGCCCCACTAGCTTCCGAG. This codes for CASSQAPLASE. The full CDR3 protein is CASSQAPLASEQYF.

Remarks on this clone: The read stops 3 residues short of the end of the CDR3; the missing end is completed from the germline J gene. The V and J genes are TRBV7-9 and TRBJ2-7; 8 nucleotides align to TRBD1. This CDR3 spans 14 amino acids. V lost 4 bases and J lost 0; bases outside the gene matches: 2. Looked up from germline, CDR1 is SEHNR and CDR2 is FQNEAQ (reference sequence). The CDR3 region is CASSYGQGSYEQYF. CDR3 DNA, as far as it was read: TGTGCCAGCAGCTACGGACAGGGCTCCTACGAG.

To note about this clone: Read sequence stops 3 residues before the CDR3 end, and the germline J gene provides the missing end. The V and J genes are TRBV2 and TRBJ2-7; 12 nucleotides line up with TRBD2. Germline trimming cut 6 bases from V and 2 bases from J; bases unmatched to any gene: 2. From germline, CDR1 is SNHLY and CDR2 FYNNEI. This CDR3 contains 14 residues. Partial CDR3 DNA: TGTGCCAGCAGGTGGACTAGCGGGACCTACGAG. Residues: CASRWTSGTYE. Given in full, the CDR3 is CASRWTSGTYEQYF.

A remark on this clone: The read terminates 3 residues before the CDR3 end, so the remaining end is supplied by the germline J gene. The genes are TRBV29-1 and TRBJ2-1; unclear D gene. The CDR3 loop spans 13 amino acids. Trimming shortened V by 6 bases and J by 5 bases, and 14 bases separated the two germline ends. Germline CDR1 SQVTM, CDR2 ANQGSEA. The sequenced CDR3 bases are TGCAGCGTAGCCCCTAAACTTAACAATGAG. It is translated as CSVAPKLNNE. The whole CDR3 is CSVAPKLNNEQFF.

Notes on this clone: The CDR3 end lies 3 residues beyond the end of the read and is filled in from the germline J gene. The chain employs TRBV28 and TRBJ2-1, with D possibly TRBD2 on 6 matching bases. Deletions cut 5 bases from V and 0 bases from J, with 14 bases between. This CDR3 has 16 residues. Germline loops: CDR1 MDHEN, CDR2 SYDVKM. This chain's CDR3 is CASSLSAGSSYNEQFF. CDR3 DNA (partial): TGTGCCAGCAGTCTATCGGCGGGGAGCTCCTACAATGAG.

A remark on this clone: With the read ending 3 residues before the CDR3 end, the germline J gene is used to fill in that end. This chain links TRBV2 with TRBJ1-5, with 8 bases matching TRBD1. Germline-derived CDR1 and CDR2 are SNHLY and FYNNEI. The J segment lost 5 bases and the V segment lost 5 bases, leaving 2 bases of the junction unmatched. The CDR3 extends over 13 amino acids. The DNA read from the CDR3 is TGTGCCAGCAGTTTGGACAGGGATCAGCCC. Its translation: CASSLDRDQP. The entire CDR3 protein is CASSLDRDQPQHF. Combining the CDR3 with reference TRBV2 and TRBJ1-5 gives the whole variable domain EPEVTQTPSHQVTQMGQEVILRCVPISNHLYFYWYRQILGQKVEFLVSFYNNEISEKSEIFDDQFSVERPDGSNFTLKIRSTKLEDSAMYFCASSLDRDQPQHFGDGTRLSIL.

Turning to this clone: The DNA ends 3 residues before the CDR3 does, and the rest of the CDR3 is filled in from the germline J gene. The chain carries TRBV5-1 and TRBJ2-5; 11 nucleotides agree with TRBD2. Germline assignment: CDR1 SGHRS and CDR2 YFSETQ. V was clipped by 4 bases and J by 5 bases; unmatched bases: 7. The CDR3 totals 15 residues. The CDR3 loop reads CASSLSGGAAETQYF. Incomplete CDR3 DNA: TGCGCCAGCAGCCTTAGCGGGGGGGCCGCCGAGACC.

Worth noting for this clone: The read terminates 3 residues ahead of where the CDR3 ends, so the germline J gene completes it. The J gene is TRBJ2-7, the V gene TRBV4-2, with 7 nucleotides matching TRBD1. J was trimmed by 2 bases and V by 1 base; bases with no gene match: 5. Germline lookup yields CDR1 LGHNA and CDR2 YNFKEQ. The CDR3 is 15 amino acids. The CDR3 protein is CASSQGTGLPYEQYF. The sequenced part of the CDR3 DNA is TGTGCCAGCAGCCAAGGGACAGGCCTCCCCTACGAG.

CDR3 bases read: TGTGCCAGCAGCCTCAGCGGGCTTAGCTCCTACGAG. Protein sequence: CASSLSGLSSYE. The complete CDR3 protein is CASSLSGLSSYEQYF. The chain is built from TRBV7-2 and TRBJ2-7; TRBD2 might be the D (6 bases). The CDR3 is cut off 3 residues early in the read; its end comes from the germline J gene. This CDR3 spans 15 amino acids. Trimming removed 5 bases at V and 0 bases at J, with 14 bases between. Germline V gives CDR1 SGHTA, CDR2 FQGNSA. The full variable domain, completed using reference TRBV7-2 and TRBJ2-7, is GAGVSQSPSNKVTEKGKDVELRCDPISGHTALYWYRQSLGQGLEFLIYFQGNSAPDKSGLPSDRFSAERTGGSVSTLTIQRTQQEDSAVYLCASSLSGLSSYEQYFGPGTRLTVT.

Of note for this clone: The missing CDR3 end, 3 residues past where the read stops, is filled in from the germline J gene. This chain joins TRBV7-7 and TRBJ2-7, with D possibly TRBD2 on 6 matching bases. CDR1 SSHAT and CDR2 FNYEAQ come from the germline V gene (reference sequence). V lost 5 bases, J lost 2 bases, and 10 bases lay in between. This CDR3 has 13 amino acids. CDR3 amino acids: CASSGGDAYEQYF. CDR3 DNA, as far as it was read: TGTGCCAGCAGCGGAGGGGATGCCTACGAG.

In the case of this clone: The missing CDR3 end, 3 residues past where the read stops, is filled in from the germline J gene. The chain combines TRBV5-1 with TRBJ2-1; 11 nucleotides agree with TRBD2. From germline, CDR1 is SGHRS and CDR2 YFSETQ. V trimming: 0 bases; J trimming: 0 bases; junction bases outside the gene matches: 5. The CDR3 is 18 residues long. The sequenced part of the CDR3 DNA is TGCGCCAGCAGCTTGGTTGCTAGCGGGGGGAGCTCCTACAATGAG. This translates into CASSLVASGGSSYNE. The CDR3 in its entirety is CASSLVASGGSSYNEQFF.

A note on this clone: The DNA ends 3 residues before the CDR3 does, and the rest of the CDR3 is filled in from the germline J gene. The chain recombines TRBV30 with TRBJ1-4, with D uncertain. The CDR3 runs to 16 residues. The germline V gene encodes CDR1 GTSNPN and CDR2 SVGIG (reference sequence). CDR3 amino acids: CAWSVRGTQTASPLFF. The covered CDR3 bases are TGTGCCTGGAGTGTACGCGGTACGCAGACCGCTTCACCA. The full variable domain, its missing parts supplied by reference TRBV30 and TRBJ1-4, is SQTIHQWPATLVQPVGSPLSLECTVEGTSNPNLYWYRQAAGRGLQLLFYSVGIGQISSEVPQNLSASRPQDRQFILSSKKLLLSDSGFYLCAWSVRGTQTASPLFFGSGTQLSVL.

A note on this clone: The read terminates 3 residues before the CDR3 end, so the remaining end is supplied by the germline J gene. The chain carries TRBV2 and TRBJ1-2; 7 bases agree with TRBD1. The CDR3 runs to 15 residues. Per the germline V gene, CDR1 is SNHLY and CDR2 is FYNNEI. The sequenced part of the CDR3 DNA is TGTGCCAGCAGTATGGGACAGACCCCTTCGGGAGGC. Translation: CASSMGQTPSGG. The full-length CDR3 reads as CASSMGQTPSGGYTF.